Included here is one T cell receptor beta chain sequence, with context. This sample stems from a study of cytomegalovirus exposure and HLA in healthy donors. J lost 4 bases, V lost 1 base, and 7 bases had no gene match. Per the germline V gene, CDR1 is SGHAT and CDR2 is FQNNGV. CDR3 length: 16 amino acids. TCRdb keeps only in-frame clones here, not all; method: immunoSEQ multiplex PCR. This table holds over 150,000 clones, about four fifths found once. This chain connects TRBV11-2 to TRBJ1-2, with 9 bases fitting TRBD1. This clonotype originated in a woman aged 18-29 years in good health and CMV-seropositive. The sample consisted of PBMCs. CDR3 in DNA: TGTGCCAGCAGCTTAGGGACAGGGGTTGGTTTCTATGGCTACACCTTC. Translating gives CASSLGTGVGFYGYTF. The entire variable domain, with the rest obtained from reference TRBV11-2 and TRBJ1-2, is as follows: EAGVAQSPRYKIIEKRQSVAFWCNPISGHATLYWYQQILGQGPKLLIQFQNNGVVDDSQLPKDRFSAERLKGVDSTLKIQPAKLEDSAVYLCASSLGTGVGFYGYTFGSGTRLTVV.